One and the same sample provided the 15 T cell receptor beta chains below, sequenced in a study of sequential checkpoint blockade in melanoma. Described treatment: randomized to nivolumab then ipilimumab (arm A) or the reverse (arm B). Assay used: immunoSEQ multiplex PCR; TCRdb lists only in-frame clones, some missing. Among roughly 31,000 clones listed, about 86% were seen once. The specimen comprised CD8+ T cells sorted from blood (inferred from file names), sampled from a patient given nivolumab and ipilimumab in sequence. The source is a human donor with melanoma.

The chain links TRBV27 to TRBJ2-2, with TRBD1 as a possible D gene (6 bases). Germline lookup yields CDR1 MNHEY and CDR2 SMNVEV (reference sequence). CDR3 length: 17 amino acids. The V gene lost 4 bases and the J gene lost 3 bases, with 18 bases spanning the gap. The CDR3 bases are TGTGCCAGCAGTTCCCCCCGGGACACAACGGACACCGGGGAGCTGTTTTTT. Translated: CASSSPRDTTDTGELFF.

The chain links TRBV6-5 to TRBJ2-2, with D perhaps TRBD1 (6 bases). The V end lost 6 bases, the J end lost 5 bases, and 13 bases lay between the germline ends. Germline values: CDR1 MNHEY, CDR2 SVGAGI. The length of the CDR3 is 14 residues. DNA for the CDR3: TGTGCCAGCAGCCTCCTCAGGGGTACCGGGGAGCTGTTTTTT. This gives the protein CASSLLRGTGELFF.

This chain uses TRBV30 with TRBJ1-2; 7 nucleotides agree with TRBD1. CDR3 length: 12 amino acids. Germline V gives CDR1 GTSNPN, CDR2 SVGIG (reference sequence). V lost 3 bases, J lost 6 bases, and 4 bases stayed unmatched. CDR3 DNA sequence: TGTGCCTGGAGGGGACAGTTGCATGGCTACACCTTC. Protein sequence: CAWRGQLHGYTF. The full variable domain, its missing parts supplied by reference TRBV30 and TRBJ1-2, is SQTIHQWPATLVQPVGSPLSLECTVEGTSNPNLYWYRQAAGRGLQLLFYSVGIGQISSEVPQNLSASRPQDRQFILSSKKLLLSDSGFYLCAWRGQLHGYTFGSGTRLTVV.

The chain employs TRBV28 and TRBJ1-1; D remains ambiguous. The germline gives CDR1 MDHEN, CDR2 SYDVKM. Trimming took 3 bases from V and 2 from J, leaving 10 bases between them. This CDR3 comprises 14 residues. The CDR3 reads CASSLRSVNTEAFF. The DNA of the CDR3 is TGTGCCAGCAGTTTGAGGTCTGTTAACACTGAAGCTTTCTTT. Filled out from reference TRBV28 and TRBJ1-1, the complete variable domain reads DVKVTQSSRYLVKRTGEKVFLECVQDMDHENMFWYRQDPGLGLRLIYFSYDVKMKEKGDIPEGYSVSREKKERFSLILESASTNQTSMYLCASSLRSVNTEAFFGQGTRLTVV.

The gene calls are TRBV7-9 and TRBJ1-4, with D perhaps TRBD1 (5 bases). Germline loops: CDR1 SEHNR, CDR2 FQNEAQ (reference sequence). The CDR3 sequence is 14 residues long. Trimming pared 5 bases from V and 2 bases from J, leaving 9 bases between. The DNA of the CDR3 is TGTGCCAGCAGCAATTCAGGGACTAATGAAAAACTGTTTTTT. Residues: CASSNSGTNEKLFF.

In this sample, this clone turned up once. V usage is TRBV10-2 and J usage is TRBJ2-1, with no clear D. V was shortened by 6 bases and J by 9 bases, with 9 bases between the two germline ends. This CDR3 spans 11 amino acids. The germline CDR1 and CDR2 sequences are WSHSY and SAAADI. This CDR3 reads CASRIEVEQFF. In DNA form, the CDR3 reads TGCGCCAGCAGGATAGAAGTTGAGCAGTTCTTC.

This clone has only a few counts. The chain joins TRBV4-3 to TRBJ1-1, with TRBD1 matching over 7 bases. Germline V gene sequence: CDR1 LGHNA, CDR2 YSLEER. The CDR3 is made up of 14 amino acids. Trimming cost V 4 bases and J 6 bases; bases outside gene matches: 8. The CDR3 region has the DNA TGCGCCAGCAGCCCTCGGACAGGAGGGGCTGAAGCTTTCTTT. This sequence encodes CASSPRTGGAEAFF.

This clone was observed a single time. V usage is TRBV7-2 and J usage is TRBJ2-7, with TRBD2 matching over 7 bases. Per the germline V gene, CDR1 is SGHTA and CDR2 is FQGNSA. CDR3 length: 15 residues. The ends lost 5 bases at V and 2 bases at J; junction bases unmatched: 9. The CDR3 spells CASSQVGRGTYEQYF. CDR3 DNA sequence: TGTGCCAGCAGCCAGGTGGGGCGGGGGACCTACGAGCAGTACTTC.

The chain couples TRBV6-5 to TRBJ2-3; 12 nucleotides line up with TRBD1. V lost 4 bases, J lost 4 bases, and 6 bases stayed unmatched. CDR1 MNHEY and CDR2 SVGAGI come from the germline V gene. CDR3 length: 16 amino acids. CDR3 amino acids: CASSSRDRGLSDTQYF. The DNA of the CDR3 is TGTGCCAGCAGTTCCCGGGACAGGGGGCTTTCAGATACGCAGTATTTT.

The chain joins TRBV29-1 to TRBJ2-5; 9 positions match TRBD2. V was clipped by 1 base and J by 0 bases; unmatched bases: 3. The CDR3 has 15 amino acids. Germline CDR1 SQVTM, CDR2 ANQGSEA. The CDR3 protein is CSVEGTSVHQETQYF. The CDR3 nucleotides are TGCAGCGTTGAAGGGACTAGCGTTCACCAAGAGACCCAGTACTTC.

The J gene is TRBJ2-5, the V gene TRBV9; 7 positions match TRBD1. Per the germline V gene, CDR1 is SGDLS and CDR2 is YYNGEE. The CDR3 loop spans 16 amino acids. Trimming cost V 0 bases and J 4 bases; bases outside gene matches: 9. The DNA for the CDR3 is TGTGCCAGCAGCGTAGCCGCACAGGGGTTGATAGAGACCCAGTACTTC. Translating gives CASSVAAQGLIETQYF.

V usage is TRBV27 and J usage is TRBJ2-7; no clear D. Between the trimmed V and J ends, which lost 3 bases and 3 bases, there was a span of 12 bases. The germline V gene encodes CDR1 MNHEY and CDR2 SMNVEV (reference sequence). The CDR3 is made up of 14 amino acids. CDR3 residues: CASSFGLNLYEQYF. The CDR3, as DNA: TGTGCCAGCAGTTTTGGGCTGAACCTCTACGAGCAGTACTTC.

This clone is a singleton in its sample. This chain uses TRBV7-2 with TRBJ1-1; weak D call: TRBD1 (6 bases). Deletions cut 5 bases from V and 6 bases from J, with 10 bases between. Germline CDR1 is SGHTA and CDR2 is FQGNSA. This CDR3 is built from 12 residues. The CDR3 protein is CASSPTGPEAFF. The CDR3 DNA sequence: TGTGCCAGCAGCCCCACAGGGCCTGAAGCTTTCTTT.

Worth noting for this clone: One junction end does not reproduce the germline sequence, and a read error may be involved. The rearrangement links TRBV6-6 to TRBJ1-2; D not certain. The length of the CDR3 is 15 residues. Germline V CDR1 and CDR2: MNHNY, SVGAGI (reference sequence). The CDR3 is CASENLDRSRSGYAF. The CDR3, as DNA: TGTGCCAGCGAAAACCTCGATAGATCGCGATCAGGCTACGCCTTC.

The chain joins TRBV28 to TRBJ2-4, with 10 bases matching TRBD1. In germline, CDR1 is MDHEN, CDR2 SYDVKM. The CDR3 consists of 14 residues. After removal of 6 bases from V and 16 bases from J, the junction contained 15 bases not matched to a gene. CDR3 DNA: TGTGCCAGCAGGCAGCCGGGACAGGGGCCCCATCCCTACTTC. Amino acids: CASRQPGQGPHPYF.